This TCR beta chain emerged from a study of post-analysis software for immune sequencing data. Looking at the study overall: Multiple sclerosis in the patients followed relapsing-remitting, secondary progressive and progressive-relapsing courses. Whole-study findings and limits: Normalized Chao1 diversity was significantly reduced in patients versus controls. The five TRBV segments detected at higher frequency in patients than in controls included TRBV5-6, TRBV5-1 and TRBV20-1.

The CDR3 contains 15 residues. V gave up 0 bases and J gave up 6 bases; unmatched junction bases: 4. Germline assignment: CDR1 LNHNV and CDR2 YYDKDF (reference sequence). The authors incorporated unique molecular identifiers into the TCR beta cDNA libraries. TCRdb independently ran MiXCR on the PCR reads; one entry per CDR3 protein. The sample carries 350,000 to 500,000 distinct CDR3 sequences, 30% to 40% recorded once. This clonotype was seen a few times. Its antigen is unknown. The chain carries TRBV15 and TRBJ1-2; 10 bases are shared with TRBD1. The sequence derives from a girl aged 2 to 9 with multiple sclerosis. The specimen sequenced was blood. CDR3 loop: CATSRDRGQGNGYTF. In nucleotides, the CDR3 is TGTGCCACCAGCAGAGATCGGGGACAGGGGAATGGCTACACCTTC.